These 32 T cell receptor beta chains originate from one sample sequenced in a study of beta chain features in type 1 diabetes. The sequenced template was cDNA made from the entire isolated RNA. Profiling relied on immunoSEQ multiplex PCR, and the TCRdb table lists in-frame clones only, not all of them. The sample includes roughly 340,000 clones, about 14% of them seen just once. The antigens these receptors bind are not known. Whole-study results and caveats: TCRB CDR3s from Type 1 diabetes patients were moderately but significantly shorter in all four CD4+ subsets.

Sequences were obtained from naive CD4+ T cells from blood. All receptors come from a woman younger than 35 with type 1 diabetes.

The chain is built from TRBV6-1 and TRBJ2-3; 9 nucleotides match TRBD1. The trim removed 2 bases at V and 6 bases at J, leaving 9 bases unmatched. This CDR3 spans 16 amino acids. CDR1 is MNHNS and CDR2 is SASEGT in the germline V gene. DNA of the CDR3: TGTGCCAGCAGTGAATACAGGGGGCAGGGATTGGATACGCAGTATTTT. It translates to CASSEYRGQGLDTQYF.

This sequence joins TRBV2 and TRBJ2-1, with 7 bases identical to TRBD2. The junction had 6 bases not matched to a gene; V was cut back by 3 bases and J by 4 bases. This CDR3 is built from 15 residues. Germline V gives CDR1 SNHLY, CDR2 FYNNEI. The CDR3 sequence is CASSDLAVPYNEQFF. For the CDR3, the DNA is TGTGCCAGCAGTGACCTAGCGGTCCCGTACAATGAGCAGTTCTTC.

The genes are TRBV5-1 and TRBJ2-5, with D perhaps matching TRBD2 (7 bases). This CDR3 spans 16 amino acids. Trimming left V 0 bases short and J 5 bases short, with 17 bases between. Germline-derived CDR1 and CDR2 are SGHRS and YFSETQ. The CDR3 region is CASSLAGGGSAETQYF. The CDR3 nucleotides are TGCGCCAGCAGCTTGGCCGGGGGCGGGAGTGCGGAGACCCAGTACTTC. Drawing the rest from reference TRBV5-1 and TRBJ2-5, the complete variable domain is KAGVTQTPRYLIKTRGQQVTLSCSPISGHRSVSWYQQTPGQGLQFLFEYFSETQRNKGNFPGRFSGRQFSNSRSEMNVSTLELGDSALYLCASSLAGGGSAETQYFGPGTRLLVL.

This clone was counted only a few times. The chain links TRBV2 to TRBJ1-5; weak D call: TRBD1 (6 bases). The V and J ends lost 4 bases and 0 bases respectively, with 10 bases between them. Germline CDR1 SNHLY, CDR2 FYNNEI. This CDR3 region has 15 residues. CDR3 coding DNA: TGTGCCAGCAGTGGCCAGGGGTCTAGCAATCAGCCCCAGCATTTT. Protein: CASSGQGSSNQPQHF.

This clone came up a few times. This chain joins TRBV5-1 and TRBJ2-1, with 12 bases aligning to TRBD2. V lost 6 bases and J lost 10; bases outside the gene matches: 8. CDR3 length: 14 amino acids. Germline loops: CDR1 SGHRS, CDR2 YFSETQ. CDR3 sequence (DNA): TGCGCCAGCAACAGACTAGCGGGAGTAGTGGAGCAGTTCTTC. It translates to CASNRLAGVVEQFF.

This clone turned up a few times. The genes are TRBV11-2 and TRBJ1-2, with D possibly matching TRBD1 (6 bases). The CDR3 runs 15 residues. Trimming cost V 1 base and J 3 bases, with 12 bases left between them. Germline CDR1 and CDR2: SGHAT and FQNNGV. CDR3 protein: CASSLAPNRDYGYTF. Here the CDR3 DNA reads TGTGCCAGCAGCTTAGCTCCCAACAGGGACTATGGCTACACCTTC.

This clone was seen more than once but under ten times. The chain joins TRBV28 to TRBJ2-1, with a weak D call TRBD2 (6 bases). CDR3 length: 14 residues. Between the trimmed V and J ends, which lost 6 bases and 6 bases, there was a span of 15 bases. The germline V gene has CDR1 MDHEN and CDR2 SYDVKM. Here the CDR3 reads CASRRDWNSNEQFF. In DNA, the CDR3 is TGTGCCAGCAGACGGGACTGGAACTCCAATGAGCAGTTCTTC.

The chain joins TRBV30 to TRBJ1-1, with 12 bases matching TRBD1. Trimming removed 3 bases from V and 10 bases from J; junction bases left unmatched: 6. The germline CDR1 and CDR2 sequences are GTSNPN and SVGIG (reference sequence). The CDR3 length is 13 residues. The CDR3 DNA is TGTGCCTGGAGGTCTGGGACAGGGGGCACAGCTTTCTTT. Protein: CAWRSGTGGTAFF.

The chain carries TRBV11-2 and TRBJ2-7, with unresolved D. Trimming pared 3 bases from V and 3 bases from J, leaving 6 bases between. Germline assignment: CDR1 SGHAT and CDR2 FQNNGV. The CDR3 extends over 12 amino acids. CDR3: CASSLTLYEQYV. Here the CDR3 DNA reads TGTGCCAGCAGCTTGACACTCTACGAGCAGTACGTC.

This clone was found a few times. The gene calls are TRBV5-4 and TRBJ2-3, with D tentatively TRBD2 (5 bases). The germline gives CDR1 SGHNT, CDR2 YYREEE (reference sequence). The germline V and J ends were trimmed by 7 bases and 0 bases, with 18 bases remaining between them. This CDR3 has 16 amino acids. The CDR3 loop is CASGERAATSTDTQYF. CDR3 coding DNA: TGTGCCAGCGGGGAGCGAGCCGCGACTAGCACAGATACGCAGTATTTT.

V is TRBV7-2 and J is TRBJ2-1; 10 nucleotides line up with TRBD2. The junction had 9 bases not matched to a gene; V was cut back by 2 bases and J by 8 bases. CDR3 size: 16 residues. Germline V gene sequence: CDR1 SGHTA, CDR2 FQGNSA. This chain's CDR3 is CASSLSLAGVWDEQFF. As DNA, the CDR3 is TGTGCCAGCAGCTTATCCCTAGCGGGAGTTTGGGATGAGCAGTTCTTC.

The sample holds a few counts of this clone. The junction shows a germline mismatch at one end, possibly a read error. This chain links TRBV28 with TRBJ2-3; perhaps TRBD1 as D (6 bases). This CDR3 is built from 11 residues. Per the germline V gene, CDR1 is MDHEN and CDR2 is SYDVKM. The CDR3 here is CASSSWTSRGF. In nucleotides, the CDR3 is TGTGCCAGCAGTTCTTGGACCTCCAGGGGTTTT.

Only a few counts were recorded for this clone. This chain links TRBV7-2 with TRBJ2-1, with 12 bases identical to TRBD2. The CDR3 has 15 amino acids. Looked up from germline, CDR1 is SGHTA and CDR2 is FQGNSA. J gave up 9 bases and V 1 base, and 4 bases lay outside the gene matches. CDR3 coding DNA: TGTGCCAGCAGCTTAGGACTAGCGGGAGACGGTGAGCAGTTCTTC. Its translation: CASSLGLAGDGEQFF.

The J gene is TRBJ1-3, the V gene TRBV30; TRBD1 might be the D (5 bases). The germline V gene encodes CDR1 GTSNPN and CDR2 SVGIG (reference sequence). CDR3 length: 18 residues. V lost 6 bases and J lost 4, with 28 bases in between. The chain's CDR3 is CACRTAGYGTNRGNTIYF. CDR3 DNA sequence: TGTGCCTGTCGGACGGCAGGGTATGGAACCAACCGCGGAAACACCATATATTTT. The full variable domain, its missing parts supplied by reference TRBV30 and TRBJ1-3, is SQTIHQWPATLVQPVGSPLSLECTVEGTSNPNLYWYRQAAGRGLQLLFYSVGIGQISSEVPQNLSASRPQDRQFILSSKKLLLSDSGFYLCACRTAGYGTNRGNTIYFGEGSWLTVV.

The chain combines TRBV28 with TRBJ2-3, with 7 bases lining up with TRBD1. This CDR3 is built from 12 residues. Germline V CDR1 and CDR2: MDHEN, SYDVKM. V lost 10 bases and J lost 7; bases outside the gene matches: 8. CDR3 amino acids: CAIDGTAHTQYF. The CDR3 DNA reads as TGTGCCATCGACGGGACAGCACATACGCAGTATTTT.

This clone was found many times. The chain uses TRBV29-1 and TRBJ1-2; 7 bases align to TRBD1. Germline trimming cut 6 bases from V and 8 bases from J; bases unmatched to any gene: 9. The CDR3 consists of 12 residues. Germline loops: CDR1 SQVTM, CDR2 ANQGSEA. CDR3 sequence (DNA): TGCAGCGTCGTCGACAGGGCGGGCGGCTACACCTTC. This codes for CSVVDRAGGYTF.

The rearrangement uses TRBV29-1 and TRBJ2-3; TRBD1 is a possible D gene (5 bases). This CDR3 is built from 16 residues. CDR1 SQVTM and CDR2 ANQGSEA come from the germline V gene. Trimming pared 1 base from V and 4 bases from J, leaving 18 bases between. For the CDR3, the DNA is TGCAGCGTTGAAGCCCGCGGACACCCCCGGGCAGATACGCAGTATTTT. Translation gives CSVEARGHPRADTQYF.

A few counts support this clone. The chain has TRBV15 and TRBJ2-7; TRBD2 aligns across 10 bases. Germline V lookup: CDR1 LNHNV, CDR2 YYDKDF (reference sequence). The CDR3 loop spans 18 amino acids. J gave up 6 bases and V 1 base, and 15 bases lay outside the gene matches. The CDR3 nucleotides are TGTGCCACCAGCAGAGGGTTGGTAGCGGGAGGCCGCCCGTCCGAGCAGTACGTC. Translation: CATSRGLVAGGRPSEQYV.

The chain links TRBV29-1 to TRBJ1-2; 7 nucleotides align to TRBD1. V trimming: 2 bases; J trimming: 0 bases; junction bases outside the gene matches: 3. Germline CDR1 reads SQVTM; CDR2 reads ANQGSEA. The CDR3 is 14 residues long. For the CDR3, the DNA is TGCAGCGTTGAACCCGGGACAGCTAACTATGGCTACACCTTC. As protein: CSVEPGTANYGYTF.

This clone has just a few counts. The chain carries TRBV25-1 and TRBJ2-3; 10 bases map to TRBD2. After removal of 6 bases from V and 3 bases from J, the junction contained 6 bases not matched to a gene. Germline V CDR1 and CDR2: MGHDK, SYGVNS. This CDR3 has 15 amino acids. The CDR3 DNA follows: TGTGCCAGCAGCTTTAGCGGGAGGACTACAGATACGCAGTATTTT. It specifies CASSFSGRTTDTQYF.

There are a few counts of this clone. J is TRBJ2-7 and V is TRBV7-8; the match to TRBD2 covers 12 bases. This CDR3 spans 18 amino acids. Germline V gene sequence: CDR1 SGHVS, CDR2 FQNEAQ. Trimming took 8 bases from V and 2 from J; bases not matched to a gene: 16. This CDR3 is CASFAGTLGLAGAYEQYF. Here the CDR3 DNA reads TGTGCCAGCTTTGCTGGGACTTTGGGACTAGCGGGTGCCTACGAGCAGTACTTC.

CDR3 sequence reads: CSVVAASGTTYNEQFF. CDR3 coding DNA: TGCAGCGTTGTCGCGGCTAGCGGGACCACCTACAATGAGCAGTTCTTC. The chain uses TRBV29-1 and TRBJ2-1; 9 bases are a match to TRBD2. The CDR3 extends over 16 amino acids. CDR1 is SQVTM and CDR2 is ANQGSEA in the germline V gene. V shed 4 bases, J shed 2 bases, and the junction held 9 bases outside the gene matches.

This clone was counted a few times. This chain's CDR3 is CAWSVLLTSGSPDTQYF. CDR3 in DNA: TGTGCCTGGAGTGTACTTCTGACTAGCGGGAGTCCAGATACGCAGTATTTT. The chain is built from TRBV30 and TRBJ2-3; 12 bases agree with TRBD2. The CDR3 loop spans 17 amino acids. Germline V gene lookup returns CDR1 GTSNPN and CDR2 SVGIG (reference sequence). Unmatched junction bases numbered 8, after V lost 0 bases and J lost 4 bases.

The genes are TRBV25-1 and TRBJ2-1; a possible D gene is TRBD2 (6 bases). V was shortened by 7 bases and J by 5 bases, with 21 bases between the two germline ends. CDR3 length equals 16 residues. Per the germline V gene, CDR1 is MGHDK and CDR2 is SYGVNS. The CDR3 DNA is TGTGCCAGCATAATTTCTGCAGCGGGTTTACACAATGAGCAGTTCTTC. It translates to CASIISAAGLHNEQFF.

The genes are TRBV19 and TRBJ2-2, with D perhaps matching TRBD2 (6 bases). CDR3 size: 15 residues. Trimming removed 7 bases from V and 0 bases from J, with 12 bases in between. The V gene's germline CDR1 is LNHDA and CDR2 SQIVND (reference sequence). CDR3 in DNA: TGTGCCAGTACCATGGGGACTGCGAACACCGGGGAGCTGTTTTTT. Translating gives CASTMGTANTGELFF.

J is TRBJ2-1 and V is TRBV5-4; D gene ambiguous. Germline CDR1 reads SGHNT; CDR2 reads YYREEE (reference sequence). The CDR3 covers 14 residues. Between the trimmed V and J ends, which lost 2 bases and 6 bases, there was a span of 12 bases. The CDR3 sequence: CASSFRVGVNEQFF. The CDR3 nucleotides read TGTGCCAGCAGCTTTAGAGTAGGAGTCAATGAGCAGTTCTTC.

This clone appeared a few times. The rearrangement joins TRBV5-1 to TRBJ2-5; TRBD2 is a possible D gene (7 bases). Germline V gene data show CDR1 as SGHRS and CDR2 as YFSETQ. V lost 4 bases and J lost 4, with 14 bases in between. This CDR3 has 14 amino acids. The DNA for the CDR3 is TGCGCCAGCAGCCTGCGGGGGCTGGGAGAGACCCAGTACTTC. Amino acids: CASSLRGLGETQYF.

DNA of the CDR3: TGTGCCAGCAGCGTAGCGGGGACTGATGGGTATGAGCAGTTCTTC. As protein: CASSVAGTDGYEQFF. This chain joins TRBV9 and TRBJ2-1, with D perhaps matching TRBD2 (6 bases). The CDR3 is 15 amino acids. The germline gives CDR1 SGDLS, CDR2 YYNGEE. Between the trimmed V and J ends, which lost 0 bases and 8 bases, there was a span of 15 bases.

The chain recombines TRBV4-2 with TRBJ2-7; tentative D call: TRBD2 (6 bases). V gave up 0 bases and J gave up 4 bases, with 10 bases separating them. From germline, CDR1 is LGHNA and CDR2 YNFKEQ. The CDR3 runs to 14 residues. CDR3 sequence reads: CASSQDLGGYEQYV. CDR3 nucleotide sequence: TGTGCCAGCAGCCAAGATTTGGGGGGATACGAGCAGTACGTC.

CDR3 residues: CASSSGSTGELFF. The CDR3 DNA sequence: TGCGCCAGCAGCTCGGGGTCCACCGGGGAGCTGTTTTTT. This chain uses TRBV5-1 with TRBJ2-2; possible D gene TRBD2, 5 bases. Germline V gene lookup returns CDR1 SGHRS and CDR2 YFSETQ. The V end lost 3 bases, the J end lost 4 bases, and 7 bases lay between the germline ends. The CDR3 is 13 amino acids.

This clone was counted only a few times. The V gene is TRBV2, the J gene TRBJ1-1, with D possibly TRBD1 on 5 matching bases. Per germline, CDR1 SNHLY and CDR2 FYNNEI. This CDR3 contains 15 residues. The germline V and J ends were trimmed by 2 bases and 1 base, with 11 bases remaining between them. The CDR3 spells CASSEYGTGNTEAFF. The DNA of the CDR3 is TGTGCCAGCAGTGAATACGGTACAGGGAACACTGAAGCTTTCTTT.

The CDR3 nucleotides are TGCAGCGTTGGAGCCTCCGGGACAGGGGATCAGCCCCAGCATTTT. Its translation is CSVGASGTGDQPQHF. The chain has TRBV29-1 and TRBJ1-5; the match to TRBD1 covers 10 bases. After removal of 4 bases from V and 5 bases from J, the junction contained 8 bases not matched to a gene. CDR3 size: 15 residues. The germline V gene has CDR1 SQVTM and CDR2 ANQGSEA.